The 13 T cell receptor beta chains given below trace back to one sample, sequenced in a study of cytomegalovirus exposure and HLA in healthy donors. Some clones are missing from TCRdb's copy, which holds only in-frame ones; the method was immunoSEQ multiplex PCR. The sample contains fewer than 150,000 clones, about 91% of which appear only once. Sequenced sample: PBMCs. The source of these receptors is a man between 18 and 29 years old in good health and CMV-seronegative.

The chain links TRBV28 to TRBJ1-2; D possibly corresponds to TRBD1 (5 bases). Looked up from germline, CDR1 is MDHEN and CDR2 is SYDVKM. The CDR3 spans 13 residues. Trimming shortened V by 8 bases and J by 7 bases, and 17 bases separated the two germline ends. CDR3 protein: CASSVGGRGGYTF. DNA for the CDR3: TGTGCCAGCTCCGTGGGGGGGAGAGGTGGCTACACCTTC.

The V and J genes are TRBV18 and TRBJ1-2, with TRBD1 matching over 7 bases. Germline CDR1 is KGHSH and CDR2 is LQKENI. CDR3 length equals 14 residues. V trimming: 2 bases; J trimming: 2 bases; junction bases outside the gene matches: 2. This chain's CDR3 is CASSPAGGNYGYTF. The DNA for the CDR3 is TGTGCCAGCTCACCAGCAGGGGGAAACTATGGCTACACCTTC.

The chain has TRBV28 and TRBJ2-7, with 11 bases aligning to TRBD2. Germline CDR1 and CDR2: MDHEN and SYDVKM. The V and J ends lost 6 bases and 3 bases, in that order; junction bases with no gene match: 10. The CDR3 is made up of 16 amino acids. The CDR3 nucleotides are TGTGCCAGCAGCTTCTCCCTAGCGGGAGGAGGCTACGAGCAGTACTTC. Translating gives CASSFSLAGGGYEQYF.

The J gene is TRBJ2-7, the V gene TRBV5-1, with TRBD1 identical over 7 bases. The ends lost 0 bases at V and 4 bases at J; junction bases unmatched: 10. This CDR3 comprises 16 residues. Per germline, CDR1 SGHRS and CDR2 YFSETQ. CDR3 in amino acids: CASSLDPGTADYEQYF. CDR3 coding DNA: TGCGCCAGCAGCTTGGACCCCGGGACAGCTGATTACGAGCAGTACTTC. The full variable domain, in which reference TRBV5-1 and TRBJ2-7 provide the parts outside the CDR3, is KAGVTQTPRYLIKTRGQQVTLSCSPISGHRSVSWYQQTPGQGLQFLFEYFSETQRNKGNFPGRFSGRQFSNSRSEMNVSTLELGDSALYLCASSLDPGTADYEQYFGPGTRLTVT.

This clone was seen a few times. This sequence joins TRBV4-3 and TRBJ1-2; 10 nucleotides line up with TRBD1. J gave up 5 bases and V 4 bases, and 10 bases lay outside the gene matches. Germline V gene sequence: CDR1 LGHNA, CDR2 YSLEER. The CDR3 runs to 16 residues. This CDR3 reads CASSPGGQGFRYGYTF. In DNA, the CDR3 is TGCGCCAGCAGCCCAGGGGGACAGGGGTTTCGGTATGGCTACACCTTC.

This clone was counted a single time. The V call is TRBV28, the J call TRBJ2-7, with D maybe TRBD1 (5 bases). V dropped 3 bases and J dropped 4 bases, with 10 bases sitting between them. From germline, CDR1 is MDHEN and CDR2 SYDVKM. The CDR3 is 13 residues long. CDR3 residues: CASSFAPGYEQYF. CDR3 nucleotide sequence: TGTGCCAGCAGTTTTGCCCCAGGGTACGAGCAGTACTTC. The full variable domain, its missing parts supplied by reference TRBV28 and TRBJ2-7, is DVKVTQSSRYLVKRTGEKVFLECVQDMDHENMFWYRQDPGLGLRLIYFSYDVKMKEKGDIPEGYSVSREKKERFSLILESASTNQTSMYLCASSFAPGYEQYFGPGTRLTVT.

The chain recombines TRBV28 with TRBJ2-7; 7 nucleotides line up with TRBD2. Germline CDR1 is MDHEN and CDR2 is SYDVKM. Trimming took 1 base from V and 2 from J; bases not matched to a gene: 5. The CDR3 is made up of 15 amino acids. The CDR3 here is CASSLLERETYEQYF. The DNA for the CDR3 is TGTGCCAGCAGTTTATTAGAGCGGGAAACCTACGAGCAGTACTTC. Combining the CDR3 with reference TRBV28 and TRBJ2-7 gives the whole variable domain DVKVTQSSRYLVKRTGEKVFLECVQDMDHENMFWYRQDPGLGLRLIYFSYDVKMKEKGDIPEGYSVSREKKERFSLILESASTNQTSMYLCASSLLERETYEQYFGPGTRLTVT.

The CDR3 coding sequence is TGTGCCAGCAGTGAAGTGTTTCGAGCCTATAGCAATCAGCCCCAGCATTTT. Encoded protein: CASSEVFRAYSNQPQHF. The V call is TRBV6-1, the J call TRBJ1-5; no clear D gene. Trimming left V 1 base short and J 0 bases short, with 13 bases between. CDR1 MNHNS and CDR2 SASEGT come from the germline V gene. The CDR3 is 17 amino acids.

Here the CDR3 DNA reads TGTGCCAGCTCCAAACTTAGCAATCAGCCCCAGCATTTT. It translates to CASSKLSNQPQHF. This sequence joins TRBV28 and TRBJ1-5; unclear D gene. CDR3 length: 13 amino acids. The germline CDR1 and CDR2 sequences are MDHEN and SYDVKM. The ends were cut back, 8 bases at V and 0 bases at J, with 8 bases in the middle.

The CDR3 is CASSALWARGELFF. As DNA, the CDR3 is TGTGCCAGCAGCGCCCTTTGGGCTCGCGGGGAGCTGTTTTTT. This chain links TRBV9 with TRBJ2-2, with D hard to call. The CDR3 consists of 14 residues. CDR1 is SGDLS, CDR2 YYNGEE, per germline. The germline V and J ends were trimmed by 3 bases and 7 bases, with 13 bases remaining between them.

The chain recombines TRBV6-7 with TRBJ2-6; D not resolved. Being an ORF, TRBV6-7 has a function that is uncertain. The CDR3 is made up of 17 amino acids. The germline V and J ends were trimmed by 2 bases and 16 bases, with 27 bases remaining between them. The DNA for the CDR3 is TGTGCCAGCAGTTACGAGCTGAAAAAACTCGTGGTCTTCGTTCTGACTTTC. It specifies CASSYELKKLVVFVLTF.

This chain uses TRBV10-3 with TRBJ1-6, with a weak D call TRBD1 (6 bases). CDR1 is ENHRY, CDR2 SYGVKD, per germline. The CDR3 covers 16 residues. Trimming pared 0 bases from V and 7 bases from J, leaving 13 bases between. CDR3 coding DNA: TGTGCCATCAGTGAGTCGGCGTCAGGGGAAAATTCACCCCTCCACTTT. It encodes CAISESASGENSPLHF.

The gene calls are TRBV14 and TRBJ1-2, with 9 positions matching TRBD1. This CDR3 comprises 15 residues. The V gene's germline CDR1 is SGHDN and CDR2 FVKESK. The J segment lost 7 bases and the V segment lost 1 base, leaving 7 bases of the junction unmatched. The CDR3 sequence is CASSQGNRGRGGYTF. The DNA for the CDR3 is TGTGCCAGCAGCCAAGGGAACAGGGGGCGCGGTGGCTACACCTTC.